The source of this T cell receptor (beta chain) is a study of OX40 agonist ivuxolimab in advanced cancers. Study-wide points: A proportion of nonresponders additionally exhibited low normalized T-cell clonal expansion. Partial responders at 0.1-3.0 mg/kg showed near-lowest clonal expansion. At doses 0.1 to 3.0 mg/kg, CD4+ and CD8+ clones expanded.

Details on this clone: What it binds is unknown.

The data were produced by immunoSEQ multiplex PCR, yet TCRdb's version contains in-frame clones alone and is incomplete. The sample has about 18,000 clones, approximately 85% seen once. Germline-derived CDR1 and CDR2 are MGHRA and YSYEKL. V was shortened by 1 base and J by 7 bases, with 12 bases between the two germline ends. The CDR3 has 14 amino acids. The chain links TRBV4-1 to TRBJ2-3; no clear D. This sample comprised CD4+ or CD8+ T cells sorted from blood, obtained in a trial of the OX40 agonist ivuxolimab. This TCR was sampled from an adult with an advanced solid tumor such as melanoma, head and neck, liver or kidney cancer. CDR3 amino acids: CASSQVRSENTQYF. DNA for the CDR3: TGCGCCAGCAGCCAAGTCAGGAGTGAAAATACGCAGTATTTT.